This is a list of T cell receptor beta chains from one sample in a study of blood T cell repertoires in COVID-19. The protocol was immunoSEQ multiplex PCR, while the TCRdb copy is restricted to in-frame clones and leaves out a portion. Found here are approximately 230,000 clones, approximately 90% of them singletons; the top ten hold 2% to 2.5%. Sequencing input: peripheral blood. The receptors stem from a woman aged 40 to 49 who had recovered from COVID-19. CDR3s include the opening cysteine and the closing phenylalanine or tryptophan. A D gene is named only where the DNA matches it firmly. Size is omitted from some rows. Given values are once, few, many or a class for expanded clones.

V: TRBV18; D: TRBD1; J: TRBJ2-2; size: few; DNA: TGTGCCAGCCAGGGACAGGAGAACACCGGGGAGCTGTTTTTT; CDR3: CASQGQENTGELFF
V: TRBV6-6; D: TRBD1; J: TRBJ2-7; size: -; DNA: TGTGCCAGCAGCGCGCCGGGACAGGGGGCCAGCGAGCAGTACTTC; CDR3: CASSAPGQGASEQYF
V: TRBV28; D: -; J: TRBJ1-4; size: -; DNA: TGTGCCAGCAGCCACCCCCAGGCGAGGGGGAAACTGTTTTTT; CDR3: CASSHPQARGKLFF
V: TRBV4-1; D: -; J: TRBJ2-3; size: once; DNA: TGCGCCAGCAGCCAAGACGGGTCTAGCACAGATACGCAGTATTTT; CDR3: CASSQDGSSTDTQYF
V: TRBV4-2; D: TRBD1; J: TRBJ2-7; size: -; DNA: TGTGCCAGCAGCCAAGATAAGGGACAGGGAATTTCCTACGAGCAGTACTTC; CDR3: CASSQDKGQGISYEQYF
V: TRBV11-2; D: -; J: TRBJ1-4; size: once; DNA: TGTGCCAGCAGCTTAGATAAGGACACAGGAAGGGAAAAACTGTTTTTT; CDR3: CASSLDKDTGREKLFF
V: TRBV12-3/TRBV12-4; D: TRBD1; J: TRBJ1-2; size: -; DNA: TGTGCCAGCAGCAGACAGGGGAATGGCTACACCTTC; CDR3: CASSRQGNGYTF
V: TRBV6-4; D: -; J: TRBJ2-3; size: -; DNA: TGTGCCAGCAGTACCGACACCTCAAATACAGATACGCAGTATTTT; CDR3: CASSTDTSNTDTQYF
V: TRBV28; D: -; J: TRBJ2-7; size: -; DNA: TGTGCCAGCAGTTTTGTCAGGGGCTACGAGCAGTACTTC; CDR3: CASSFVRGYEQYF
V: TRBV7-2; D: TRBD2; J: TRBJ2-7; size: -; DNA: TGTGCCAGCAGCTTAGGGGGGACTAGCGGGTCCTACGAGCAGTACTTC; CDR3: CASSLGGTSGSYEQYF
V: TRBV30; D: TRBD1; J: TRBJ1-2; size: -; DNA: TGTGCCTGGAGTGAACTCACAGGGGGTGGCTACACCTTC; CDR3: CAWSELTGGGYTF
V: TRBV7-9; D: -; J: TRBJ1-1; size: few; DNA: TGTGCCAGCAGCTTAGTCATGACCTACCCCCGGGACACTGAAGCTTTCTTT; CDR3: CASSLVMTYPRDTEAFF
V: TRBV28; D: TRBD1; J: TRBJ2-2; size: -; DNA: TGTGCCAGCAGTTTTTCCTTCGGGACAGGGAATTTCCCGAACACCGGGGAGCTGTTTTTT; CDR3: CASSFSFGTGNFPNTGELFF
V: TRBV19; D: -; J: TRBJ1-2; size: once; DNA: TGTGCCATCCAGACGGGCTATGGCTACACCTTC; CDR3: CAIQTGYGYTF
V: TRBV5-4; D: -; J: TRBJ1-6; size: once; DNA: TGTGCCAGCACCTTAACTCGGGCGGGGCATAATTCACCCCTCCACTTT; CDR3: CASTLTRAGHNSPLHF
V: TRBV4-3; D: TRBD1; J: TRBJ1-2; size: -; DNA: TGCGCCAGCAGCCAGGCCACAGGGACAGGCCTCTATGGCTACACCTTC; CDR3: CASSQATGTGLYGYTF
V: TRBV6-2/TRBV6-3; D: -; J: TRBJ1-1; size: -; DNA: TGTGCCAGCAGTTACCAGGGCCGGCTGAGTGATGAAGCTTTCTTT; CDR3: CASSYQGRLSDEAFF
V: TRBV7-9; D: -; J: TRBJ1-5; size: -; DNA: TGTGCCAGCAGCTCAAATAGCAATCAGCCCCAGCATTTT; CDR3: CASSSNSNQPQHF